This T cell receptor beta chain derives from a study of identifying expanded T cells in peripheral blood. General study points: Technical replicates showed about 1.2 changed clones; two weeks around 15; four weeks 19.

V was shortened by 2 bases and J by 7 bases, with 11 bases between the two germline ends. Per germline, CDR1 MDHEN and CDR2 SYDVKM. The CDR3 loop spans 13 amino acids. Collection occurred without any documented infections or immune events in donors. About this clone itself: Its antigen is still unknown.

Method: immunoSEQ multiplex PCR; TCRdb's copy keeps in-frame clones and lacks some. There are around 100,000 clones in the sample; 75% to 90% occur only once, and more than 5.5% lies in the top ten. This TCR was recovered from a person aged 18 to 70 in good health. Input material: blood. V is TRBV28 and J is TRBJ1-2; D not certain. CDR3 protein: CASSLRSARGYTF. The CDR3 coding sequence is TGTGCCAGCAGTTTAAGGTCTGCGCGTGGCTACACCTTC.